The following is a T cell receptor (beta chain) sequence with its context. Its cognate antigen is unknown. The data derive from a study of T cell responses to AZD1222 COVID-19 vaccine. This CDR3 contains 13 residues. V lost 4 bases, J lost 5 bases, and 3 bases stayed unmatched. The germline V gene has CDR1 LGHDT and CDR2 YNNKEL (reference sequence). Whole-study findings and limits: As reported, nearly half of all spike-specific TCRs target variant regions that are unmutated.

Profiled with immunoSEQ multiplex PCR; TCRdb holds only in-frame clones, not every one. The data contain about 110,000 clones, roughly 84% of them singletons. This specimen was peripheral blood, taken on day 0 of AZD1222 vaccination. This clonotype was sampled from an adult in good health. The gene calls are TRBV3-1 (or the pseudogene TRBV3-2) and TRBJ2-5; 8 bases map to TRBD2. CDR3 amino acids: CASSPGLGETQYF. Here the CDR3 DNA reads TGTGCCAGCAGCCCGGGACTAGGGGAGACCCAGTACTTC.